This T cell receptor (beta chain) emerged from a study of a mutant IDH1 vaccine in newly diagnosed glioma (dated by TCRdb to about 2021). With respect to the entire study: Patients received eight vaccinations in weeks 1, 3, 5, 7, 11, 15, 19 and 23, corresponding to visits V03 through V10. In the chemotherapy-containing groups, vaccination started alongside temozolomide cycles, whereas in patients who had radiotherapy alone it started 4-6 weeks after radiotherapy. The approximately 33 treated patients were approximately 62% male and roughly 40% female, with a mean age of 40.4 years. Prior to enrollment, patients had been given standard therapy consisting of radiotherapy alone, temozolomide alone, or radiochemotherapy with temozolomide, with the combination given to most patients. Peripheral blood was drawn at six visits: V03 (baseline), V05, V07, V10, V12 and V13. For exploratory analyses, longitudinal TCRB deep sequencing was carried out in roughly 25 treated patients wherever samples were available.

About this clone: Its antigen is still unknown. Per-base quality was not reported, and no clone a single base away is much larger than it.

The CDR1 and CDR2 encoded by the germline V gene (reference sequence) are LNHDA and SQIVND. Inclusive of the bounding cysteine and phenylalanine, the CDR3 is 18 residues long. This entry keeps only the CDR3 DNA: 54 bases, framed from base 1. V lost 3 bases and J lost 2 bases; the stretch between them is 20 bases long. Interpreted using the paper, the time point label stands for: week 23, last vaccination. Each vaccine dose, consisting of 300 ug of a 20-mer mutant IDH1 peptide in Montanide, was administered subcutaneously with topical imiquimod. The donors had newly diagnosed IDH1-mutant astrocytomas of WHO grade 3 or 4 that showed loss of nuclear ATRX. The samples were drawn from NOA16, a multicentre, single-arm, open-label phase I trial in Germany that tested a mutant IDH1 peptide vaccine in humans for the first time. Genomic DNA for TCRB sequencing was extracted from EDTA blood using the DNeasy Blood and Tissue Kit.

What the work shows at the level of the full study, not this receptor alone: The authors noted that analyses of patient blood samples could not be reproduced because of sample limitations. Across multiple MHC alleles, vaccine-induced immune responses were seen in about 93% of patients. Selection of PBMC samples for TCRB deep sequencing was based on availability. Pseudoprogression appeared unrelated to alterations in the top peripheral T cell clonotypes detected by TCRB sequencing.

Receptors were amplified or captured by the immunoSEQ multiplex PCR assay. Rearranged TCR beta chain sequences were amplified with the hsTCRB Kit following the manufacturer's protocol. Sequencing of TCRB libraries was carried out on an Illumina MiSeq. The authors' analysis ran thus. The proprietary platform of the kit vendor was used for demultiplexing, trimming and gene mapping. The table was pulled from immuneACCESS by TCRdb, which kept in-frame rearrangements only. Such tables lose some clones; where checked, under half of the loss comes from unresolved V genes, and the rest has no known cause. Clonal size and the V and J genes are those of that table, whereas D and trimming came from the DNA. This sample holds approximately 82,000 clones; about 85% were observed only once. The leading ten clones occupy 0.77% of the sample.

This chain joins TRBV19 to TRBJ2-1; the D gene is not confidently resolved. The starting material was PBMCs, obtained from a glioma patient whose treatment included an IDH1 peptide vaccine. The receptor's source is a woman aged 45-65 years with glioma. The DNA is as follows: TGTGCCAGTAGTATCGACGGACCCTCCCGGACCGCCTACAATGAGCAGTTCTTC. Its coded protein is CASSIDGPSRTAYNEQFF.